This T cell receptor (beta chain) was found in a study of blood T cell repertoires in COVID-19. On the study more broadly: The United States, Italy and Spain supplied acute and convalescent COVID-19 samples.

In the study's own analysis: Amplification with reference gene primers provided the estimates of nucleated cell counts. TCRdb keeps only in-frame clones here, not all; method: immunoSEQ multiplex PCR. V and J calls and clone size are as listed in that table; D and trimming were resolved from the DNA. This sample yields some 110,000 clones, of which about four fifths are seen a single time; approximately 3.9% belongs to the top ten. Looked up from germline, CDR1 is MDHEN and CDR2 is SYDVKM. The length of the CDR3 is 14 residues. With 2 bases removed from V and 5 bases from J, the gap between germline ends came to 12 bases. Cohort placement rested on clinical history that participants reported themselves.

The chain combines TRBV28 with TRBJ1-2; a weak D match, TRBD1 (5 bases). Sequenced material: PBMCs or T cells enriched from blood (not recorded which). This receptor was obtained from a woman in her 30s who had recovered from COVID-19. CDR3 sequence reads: CASSLQGISYGYTF. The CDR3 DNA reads TGTGCCAGCAGTTTACAGGGAATCTCATATGGCTACACCTTC.